Listed below are T cell receptor beta chains from one sample, sequenced in a study of siplizumab effects on memory and regulatory T cells. Antigen specificity for these receptors is unknown. Sequencing used immunoSEQ multiplex PCR; TCRdb keeps in-frame clones, though not all of them. The data hold approximately 20,000 clones, with 44% observed a single time. The sequencing sample was made of CFSE-low (dividing) CD4+ T cells sorted from an allogeneic mixed lymphocyte reaction. The receptors originated from a human donor in good health; the cells came from an allogeneic mixed lymphocyte reaction. Some clones in this sample may be carry-over from other donors' samples. CDR3s include the opening cysteine and the closing phenylalanine or tryptophan. The D gene is left open where the match is weak. For some rows the clone size is stated as once, few or many, or as a class when expanded; others skip it.

j_call: TRBJ2-7; d_call: TRBD1; clone_size: .; v_call: TRBV27; cdr3_nt: TGTGCCAGCAGTTTATCCGCAGGGGGCTACGAGCAGTACTTC; cdr3_aa: CASSLSAGGYEQYF
j_call: TRBJ2-5; d_call: .; clone_size: .; v_call: TRBV6-5; cdr3_nt: TGTGCCAGCAGTTCCCCCGGGACCCAGTACTTC; cdr3_aa: CASSSPGTQYF
j_call: TRBJ2-1; d_call: .; clone_size: few; v_call: TRBV7-2; cdr3_nt: TGTGCCAGCAGGGGGGGACTCTCCCGCAATGAGCAGTTCTTC; cdr3_aa: CASRGGLSRNEQFF
j_call: TRBJ1-1; d_call: .; clone_size: .; v_call: TRBV29-1; cdr3_nt: TGCAGCGTTGTCGGACAGCCGAACACTGAAGCTTTCTTT; cdr3_aa: CSVVGQPNTEAFF
j_call: TRBJ1-1; d_call: .; clone_size: once; v_call: TRBV4-2; cdr3_nt: TGTGCCAGCAGCCGGGCCAGGGCTGGGGACACTGAAGCTTTCTTT; cdr3_aa: CASSRARAGDTEAFF
j_call: TRBJ2-2; d_call: .; clone_size: few; v_call: TRBV5-1; cdr3_nt: TGCGCCAGCAGCGCAGGGGATCTCTTAACCGGGGAGCTGTTTTTT; cdr3_aa: CASSAGDLLTGELFF
j_call: TRBJ2-7; d_call: .; clone_size: once; v_call: TRBV5-1; cdr3_nt: TGCGCCAGCAGCACTGTGGGAGGAGGGCCCTACGAGCAGTACTTC; cdr3_aa: CASSTVGGGPYEQYF
j_call: TRBJ2-1; d_call: .; clone_size: medium-sized; v_call: TRBV9; cdr3_nt: TGTGCCAGCAGCGGCAATCTGAGCCCCTACAATGAGCAGTTCTTC; cdr3_aa: CASSGNLSPYNEQFF
j_call: TRBJ2-1; d_call: .; clone_size: many; v_call: TRBV5-1; cdr3_nt: TGCGCCAGCAGAGGTGGGCTAGCAAGTAACAATGAGCAGTTCTTC; cdr3_aa: CASRGGLASNNEQFF
j_call: TRBJ2-7; d_call: TRBD2; clone_size: .; v_call: TRBV29-1; cdr3_nt: TGCAGCGTCCGGACTAGCTTCTCCTACGAGCAGTACTTC; cdr3_aa: CSVRTSFSYEQYF
j_call: TRBJ2-7; d_call: TRBD1; clone_size: .; v_call: TRBV19; cdr3_nt: TGTGCCAGTAGTATAGATCTCTACAGGGGTCCCTACGAGCAGTACTTC; cdr3_aa: CASSIDLYRGPYEQYF
j_call: TRBJ1-1; d_call: .; clone_size: .; v_call: TRBV10-3; cdr3_nt: TGTGCCATCAGGGGGAGTCGGGCAGGGAGTCCTGAAGCTTTCTTT; cdr3_aa: CAIRGSRAGSPEAFF
j_call: TRBJ2-3; d_call: TRBD2; clone_size: .; v_call: TRBV5-1; cdr3_nt: TGCGCCAGCAGGGGCAGCGGGAGAGCAGATACGCAGTATTTT; cdr3_aa: CASRGSGRADTQYF
j_call: TRBJ2-5; d_call: TRBD1; clone_size: .; v_call: TRBV2; cdr3_nt: TGTGCCAGCAGTCTTTCCGGGACAGGGCCCCAAGAGACCCAGTACTTC; cdr3_aa: CASSLSGTGPQETQYF
j_call: TRBJ1-1; d_call: .; clone_size: few; v_call: TRBV10-3; cdr3_nt: TGTGCCATCAGTGTATCAGGGGCCACTGAAGCTTTCTTT; cdr3_aa: CAISVSGATEAFF
j_call: TRBJ2-5; d_call: .; clone_size: .; v_call: TRBV6-6; cdr3_nt: TGTGCCAGCAGTTACTCTCCAGGTTTAGAGACCCAGTACTTC; cdr3_aa: CASSYSPGLETQYF
j_call: TRBJ2-2; d_call: TRBD1; clone_size: .; v_call: TRBV18; cdr3_nt: TGTGCCAGCTCACCGGACAGGCGGACCGGGGAGCTGTTTTTT; cdr3_aa: CASSPDRRTGELFF
j_call: TRBJ1-3; d_call: .; clone_size: .; v_call: TRBV2; cdr3_nt: TGTGCCAGCAATTCTGGGTTTCCTGGAAACACCATATATTTT; cdr3_aa: CASNSGFPGNTIYF
j_call: TRBJ1-4; d_call: .; clone_size: .; v_call: TRBV7-9; cdr3_nt: TGTGCCAGCCGCCGGGGACTCGTGGTTGCAACTAATGAAAAACTGTTTTTT; cdr3_aa: CASRRGLVVATNEKLFF
j_call: TRBJ2-5; d_call: .; clone_size: once; v_call: TRBV6-5; cdr3_nt: TGTGCCAGCAGTTATCAGATCGGGACCCAGTACTTC; cdr3_aa: CASSYQIGTQYF
j_call: TRBJ1-5; d_call: .; clone_size: .; v_call: TRBV6-5; cdr3_nt: TGTGCCAGCAGTGCAGAGCTCAATCAGCCCCAGCATTTT; cdr3_aa: CASSAELNQPQHF
j_call: TRBJ2-5; d_call: TRBD2; clone_size: .; v_call: TRBV2; cdr3_nt: TGTGCCAGCGAGCGGGGGCCCGGGGAGACCCAGTACTTC; cdr3_aa: CASERGPGETQYF
j_call: TRBJ1-2; d_call: .; clone_size: .; v_call: TRBV6-5; cdr3_nt: TGTGCCAGCAGTTATCTTCCGTCCTCGGTAGGCTACACCTTC; cdr3_aa: CASSYLPSSVGYTF
j_call: TRBJ1-1; d_call: .; clone_size: .; v_call: TRBV6-6; cdr3_nt: TGTGCCAGCAGGAAGAACAGGGTTCGTGGCACTGAAGCTTTCTTT; cdr3_aa: CASRKNRVRGTEAFF
j_call: TRBJ1-4; d_call: .; clone_size: few; v_call: TRBV5-1; cdr3_nt: TGCGCCAGCAGCTTGGGATATACGGGACTCTTTAATGAAAAACTGTTTTTT; cdr3_aa: CASSLGYTGLFNEKLFF
j_call: TRBJ2-1; d_call: TRBD2; clone_size: few; v_call: TRBV9; cdr3_nt: TGTGCCAGCAGCCGGGGGGGAAGCGGGAGGTCCTACAATGAGCAGTTCTTC; cdr3_aa: CASSRGGSGRSYNEQFF
j_call: TRBJ2-2; d_call: .; clone_size: .; v_call: TRBV19; cdr3_nt: TGTGCCAGTAGTACCTTTAACACCGGGGAGCTGTTTTTT; cdr3_aa: CASSTFNTGELFF
j_call: TRBJ2-3; d_call: TRBD2; clone_size: .; v_call: TRBV10-2; cdr3_nt: TGCGCCAGCAGTGAGGTAGCGGGAAGAACAGATACGCAGTATTTT; cdr3_aa: CASSEVAGRTDTQYF
j_call: TRBJ2-4; d_call: .; clone_size: many; v_call: TRBV5-1; cdr3_nt: TGCGCCAGCAGACAGGTGGGCAAAAACATTCAGTACTTC; cdr3_aa: CASRQVGKNIQYF
j_call: TRBJ2-1; d_call: TRBD1; clone_size: .; v_call: TRBV19; cdr3_nt: TGTGCCAGTAGTATCCCCGGGACAGGGCGCAATGAGCAGTTCTTC; cdr3_aa: CASSIPGTGRNEQFF